The 30 T cell receptor beta chains in this list originate from one sample, sequenced in a study of blood T cell repertoires in COVID-19. Here immunoSEQ multiplex PCR was the method, and the copy in TCRdb shows in-frame clones only, minus some. This sample yields 260,000 or so clones, of which 85% are seen a single time; roughly 2.5% belongs to the top ten. The sequencing sample was made of PBMCs or T cells enriched from blood (not recorded which). These receptors were taken from a woman in her fifties or sixties who had recovered from COVID-19.

The chain joins TRBV19 to TRBJ1-1, with D possibly TRBD1 on 5 matching bases. Trimming shortened V by 2 bases and J by 11 bases, and 12 bases separated the two germline ends. This CDR3 spans 12 amino acids. The germline gives CDR1 LNHDA, CDR2 SQIVND (reference sequence). The CDR3 protein is CASSIRGVSAFF. The DNA of the CDR3 is TGTGCCAGTAGTATACGGGGGGTTTCTGCTTTCTTT. The full variable domain, with the rest looked up from reference TRBV19 and TRBJ1-1, is DGGITQSPKYLFRKEGQNVTLSCEQNLNHDAMYWYRQDPGQGLRLIYYSQIVNDFQKGDIAEGYSVSREKKESFPLTVTSAQKNPTAFYLCASSIRGVSAFFGQGTRLTVV.

The V gene is TRBV7-9, the J gene TRBJ1-1; no clear D gene. Germline V gene lookup returns CDR1 SEHNR and CDR2 FQNEAQ (reference sequence). The CDR3 runs to 11 residues. Trimming pared 4 bases from V and 6 bases from J, leaving 6 bases between. The CDR3 here is CASSSTPEAFF. The CDR3 bases are TGTGCCAGCAGCTCAACACCTGAAGCTTTCTTT.

Ten or more counts support this clone. Other DNA sequences of this sample code for an identical CDR3. V is TRBV28 and J is TRBJ2-5; 11 bases align to TRBD2. Germline values: CDR1 MDHEN, CDR2 SYDVKM. V was clipped by 5 bases and J by 1 base; unmatched bases: 3. This CDR3 region has 15 residues. CDR3 sequence (DNA): TGTGCCAGCAGTCTAACTAGCGGGGGCCAAGAGACCCAGTACTTC. Residues: CASSLTSGGQETQYF.

The chain couples TRBV24-1 to TRBJ1-5; 8 bases map to TRBD1. The CDR3 totals 12 residues. Germline trimming cut 9 bases from V and 5 bases from J; bases unmatched to any gene: 2. CDR1 and CDR2 from the germline V gene are KGHDR and SFDVKD. CDR3 residues: CATGTGDQPQHF. CDR3 coding DNA: TGTGCCACCGGGACAGGCGATCAGCCCCAGCATTTT.

This clone was recorded once. This chain connects TRBV30 to TRBJ2-2; D gene unclear. Germline values: CDR1 GTSNPN, CDR2 SVGIG (reference sequence). CDR3 size: 14 residues. The V end was cut by 0 bases, the J end by 1 base, with 6 bases between. The CDR3 DNA follows: TGTGCCTGGAGTGTTAACGGGAACACCGGGGAGCTGTTTTTT. Its protein is CAWSVNGNTGELFF.

This clone was seen a single time. The V call is TRBV10-1, the J call TRBJ2-3; TRBD2 aligns across 10 bases. Losses at the gene ends were 6 bases for V and 2 bases for J; bases not matched to a gene: 2. Germline loops: CDR1 WNHNN, CDR2 SYGVQD (reference sequence). The CDR3 runs 14 residues. Here the CDR3 DNA reads TGCGCCAGCAGAGCGGGAGGGTCCACAGATACGCAGTATTTT. This gives the protein CASRAGGSTDTQYF.

This clone showed up just once. The chain is built from TRBV29-1 and TRBJ1-2, with 8 positions matching TRBD1. With 1 base clipped from V and 8 bases from J, the junction kept 6 bases outside the gene matches. This CDR3 has 13 amino acids. Germline V gives CDR1 SQVTM, CDR2 ANQGSEA. The CDR3 loop is CSVEGWDRTGYTF. CDR3 bases: TGCAGCGTTGAAGGCTGGGACAGGACGGGCTACACCTTC.

This sequence joins TRBV18 and TRBJ1-1, with a weak D call TRBD1 (5 bases). The CDR3 covers 12 residues. CDR1 is KGHSH and CDR2 is LQKENI in the germline V gene. V was trimmed by 1 base and J by 6 bases, leaving 6 bases between them. CDR3 loop: CASSPLRAEAFF. The CDR3 DNA is TGTGCCAGCTCACCACTCAGGGCTGAAGCTTTCTTT.

The chain joins TRBV7-9 to TRBJ1-1, with TRBD1 matching 8 bases. The V segment lost 5 bases and the J segment 5 bases; nucleotides outside the gene matches: 16. Germline loops: CDR1 SEHNR, CDR2 FQNEAQ (reference sequence). The CDR3 spans 17 residues. CDR3 amino acids: CASSPTGANSGRTEAFF. The CDR3 DNA reads TGTGCCAGCAGCCCGACAGGGGCTAATAGTGGAAGGACTGAAGCTTTCTTT.

The gene calls are TRBV30 and TRBJ2-1, with 8 nucleotides matching TRBD2. CDR3 size: 15 residues. Germline-derived CDR1 and CDR2 are GTSNPN and SVGIG (reference sequence). The ends lost 0 bases at V and 7 bases at J; junction bases unmatched: 8. DNA for the CDR3: TGTGCCTGGAGTGTACCTACTAGCGGCCGGAATGAGCAGTTCTTC. The encoded protein is CAWSVPTSGRNEQFF.

The chain employs TRBV6-2 or TRBV6-3 and TRBJ2-7; D remains unclear. V lost 6 bases, J lost 2 bases, and 8 bases lay in between. The germline V gene encodes CDR1 MNHEY and CDR2 SVGEGT. The CDR3 runs 12 residues. The CDR3 coding sequence is TGTGCCAGCAGCCATACACCCTACGAGCAGTACTTC. Amino acids: CASSHTPYEQYF.

Of note for this clone: Different DNA sequences within this sample yield the same CDR3. The chain uses TRBV5-1 and TRBJ2-7; TRBD1 agrees at 8 bases. After removal of 4 bases from V and 2 bases from J, the junction contained 5 bases not matched to a gene. The germline V gene encodes CDR1 SGHRS and CDR2 YFSETQ. The CDR3 has 14 residues. The CDR3 sequence is CASSGTGGTYEQYF. CDR3 nucleotides: TGCGCCAGCAGCGGGACAGGTGGAACCTACGAGCAGTACTTC.

This chain connects TRBV24-1 to TRBJ2-2; D remains ambiguous. The length of the CDR3 is 13 residues. The germline V and J ends were trimmed by 7 bases and 2 bases, with 7 bases remaining between them. Germline V gives CDR1 KGHDR, CDR2 SFDVKD. CDR3 nucleotide sequence: TGTGCCACCAGAGGTAGCAACACCGGGGAGCTGTTTTTT. Encoded protein: CATRGSNTGELFF.

This chain connects TRBV6-6 to TRBJ2-3; 9 nucleotides align to TRBD2. V was pared by 0 bases and J by 2 bases, with 3 bases of the junction left unmatched. There are 16 residues in the CDR3. Germline V gene sequence: CDR1 MNHNY, CDR2 SVGAGI (reference sequence). This chain's CDR3 is CASSYSSGRNTDTQYF. CDR3 bases: TGTGCCAGCAGTTACTCGAGCGGGAGGAACACAGATACGCAGTATTTT.

This clone was recorded once. This chain joins TRBV9 and TRBJ2-1; TRBD2 aligns across 8 bases. There are 14 residues in the CDR3. Looked up from germline, CDR1 is SGDLS and CDR2 is YYNGEE. V shed 6 bases and J 7 bases; nucleotides not matched to a gene: 9. CDR3 DNA sequence: TGTGCCAGCAACCGGGGGGGTGTAAGGAATGAGCAGTTCTTC. Amino acid sequence: CASNRGGVRNEQFF.

This chain links TRBV19 with TRBJ1-6; 9 nucleotides line up with TRBD1. Trimming took 6 bases from V and 10 from J; bases not matched to a gene: 4. CDR1 is LNHDA and CDR2 is SQIVND in the germline V gene (reference sequence). CDR3 size: 13 residues. The CDR3 region has the DNA TGTGCCAGTAGGTTACAGGGGGCGTCACCCCTCCACTTT. Translated: CASRLQGASPLHF. Full variable domain (remainder filled in from reference TRBV19 and TRBJ1-6): DGGITQSPKYLFRKEGQNVTLSCEQNLNHDAMYWYRQDPGQGLRLIYYSQIVNDFQKGDIAEGYSVSREKKESFPLTVTSAQKNPTAFYLCASRLQGASPLHFGNGTRLTVT.

This sequence joins TRBV3-1 (or the pseudogene TRBV3-2) and TRBJ1-2, with a weak D call TRBD1 (5 bases). Germline loops: CDR1 LGHDT, CDR2 YNNKEL (reference sequence). The ends were cut back, 8 bases at V and 4 bases at J, with 11 bases in the middle. The CDR3 runs to 12 residues. This CDR3 is CASGGGSYGYTF. The CDR3 bases are TGTGCCAGCGGGGGGGGAAGCTATGGCTACACCTTC.

In its sample, this clone was seen a few times. The rearrangement links TRBV7-2 to TRBJ2-5, with D possibly TRBD1 on 6 matching bases. Germline CDR1 SGHTA, CDR2 FQGNSA. The ends were cut back, 1 base at V and 1 base at J, with 7 bases in the middle. The CDR3 has 14 amino acids. CDR3: CASSLGRGQETQYF. The DNA for the CDR3 is TGTGCCAGCAGCTTAGGCAGGGGCCAAGAGACCCAGTACTTC.

The chain carries TRBV6-5 and TRBJ2-3; unclear D gene. This CDR3 is 13 amino acids long. The germline V and J ends were trimmed by 3 bases and 0 bases, with 4 bases remaining between them. Per germline, CDR1 MNHEY and CDR2 SVGAGI. The CDR3 protein is CASSYSSTDTQYF. CDR3 DNA sequence: TGTGCCAGCAGTTATAGTAGCACAGATACGCAGTATTTT.

The chain combines TRBV24-1 with TRBJ1-6, with a weak D call TRBD1 (5 bases). Germline CDR1 reads KGHDR; CDR2 reads SFDVKD. The CDR3 has 13 residues. Trimming removed 7 bases at V and 8 bases at J, with 11 bases between. The chain's CDR3 is CATRQDQDSPLHF. The CDR3 region has the DNA TGTGCCACCAGACAGGACCAAGATTCACCCCTCCACTTT.

V gene TRBV5-1 combines with J gene TRBJ2-7, with 8 bases aligning to TRBD2. This CDR3 spans 15 amino acids. Germline V lookup: CDR1 SGHRS, CDR2 YFSETQ. The junction had 9 bases not matched to a gene; V was cut back by 3 bases and J by 4 bases. CDR3 nucleotides: TGCGCCAGCAGCTCCCAGGCGGGAGGTTCATACGAGCAGTACTTC. Protein product: CASSSQAGGSYEQYF.

The chain has TRBV5-8 and TRBJ2-1, with D tentatively TRBD2 (6 bases). The CDR3 contains 14 residues. The V end was cut by 3 bases, the J end by 7 bases, with 14 bases between. Germline loops: CDR1 SGHTS, CDR2 YDEGEE. The CDR3 protein is CASSSGLRGNEQFF. The CDR3 DNA follows: TGTGCCAGCAGCTCGGGACTCCGGGGGAATGAGCAGTTCTTC.

This chain uses TRBV5-1 with TRBJ2-3; 9 bases fit TRBD2. V trimming: 0 bases; J trimming: 4 bases; junction bases outside the gene matches: 0. From germline, CDR1 is SGHRS and CDR2 YFSETQ. The CDR3 covers 14 residues. In DNA form, the CDR3 reads TGCGCCAGCAGCTTGGGCGGGGGGGCAGATACGCAGTATTTT. Amino acids: CASSLGGGADTQYF. The full variable domain, rest sourced from reference TRBV5-1 and TRBJ2-3, is KAGVTQTPRYLIKTRGQQVTLSCSPISGHRSVSWYQQTPGQGLQFLFEYFSETQRNKGNFPGRFSGRQFSNSRSEMNVSTLELGDSALYLCASSLGGGADTQYFGPGTRLTVL.

This chain connects TRBV4-3 to TRBJ2-1; the D is unclear. Germline CDR1 LGHNA, CDR2 YSLEER. CDR3 size: 18 residues. Trimming took 0 bases from V and 7 from J, leaving 22 bases between them. The CDR3 DNA sequence: TGCGCCAGCAGCCAAGATGTTCAGACACACCCGGCGTGGAATGAGCAGTTCTTC. Amino acid sequence: CASSQDVQTHPAWNEQFF.

This chain links TRBV5-1 with TRBJ1-1; D unresolved. This CDR3 region has 16 residues. Germline V CDR1 and CDR2: SGHRS, YFSETQ. V was clipped by 4 bases and J by 0 bases, with 16 bases between them. The CDR3 reads CASSRASTSMNTEAFF. In nucleotides, the CDR3 is TGCGCCAGCAGCCGCGCCTCGACATCCATGAACACTGAAGCTTTCTTT. The entire variable domain, with the rest obtained from reference TRBV5-1 and TRBJ1-1, is as follows: KAGVTQTPRYLIKTRGQQVTLSCSPISGHRSVSWYQQTPGQGLQFLFEYFSETQRNKGNFPGRFSGRQFSNSRSEMNVSTLELGDSALYLCASSRASTSMNTEAFFGQGTRLTVV.

This rearrangement joins TRBV12-3 or TRBV12-4 to TRBJ1-1; the D is unclear. V lost 7 bases to trimming and J lost 5 bases, with 8 bases between them. The CDR3 has 11 residues. CDR3 nucleotide sequence: TGTGCCAGCACCCGGGGAACTGAAGCTTTCTTT. Translation gives CASTRGTEAFF.

This chain uses TRBV30 with TRBJ1-2, with D possibly matching TRBD1 (6 bases). Germline lookup yields CDR1 GTSNPN and CDR2 SVGIG (reference sequence). Trimming took 0 bases from V and 3 from J, leaving 11 bases between them. The CDR3 is 14 amino acids. CDR3 sequence reads: CAWSVRTDYYGYTF. CDR3 in DNA: TGTGCCTGGAGTGTACGGACAGACTACTATGGCTACACCTTC. The full variable domain, rest sourced from reference TRBV30 and TRBJ1-2, is SQTIHQWPATLVQPVGSPLSLECTVEGTSNPNLYWYRQAAGRGLQLLFYSVGIGQISSEVPQNLSASRPQDRQFILSSKKLLLSDSGFYLCAWSVRTDYYGYTFGSGTRLTVV.

The genes are TRBV11-2 and TRBJ1-3; 7 bases are a match to TRBD1. The CDR3 spans 16 residues. CDR1 and CDR2 from the germline V gene are SGHAT and FQNNGV. The ends lost 5 bases at V and 0 bases at J; junction bases unmatched: 7. CDR3 nucleotides: TGTGCCAGCAGCATGGAGACAGGGATCTCTGGAAACACCATATATTTT. Protein product: CASSMETGISGNTIYF.

V is TRBV6-6 and J is TRBJ1-2; the match to TRBD1 covers 7 bases. The CDR3 is 15 residues long. CDR1 and CDR2 (germline): MNHNY, SVGAGI (reference sequence). Germline trimming cut 6 bases from V and 7 bases from J; bases unmatched to any gene: 14. The CDR3 is CASSLDSATGAGYTF. In nucleotides, the CDR3 is TGTGCCAGCAGCCTCGATTCCGCTACAGGGGCTGGCTACACCTTC.

The V and J genes are TRBV28 and TRBJ2-7; the match to TRBD1 covers 7 bases. Unmatched junction bases numbered 4, after V lost 8 bases and J lost 0 bases. Germline CDR1 reads MDHEN; CDR2 reads SYDVKM. The CDR3 contains 13 residues. CDR3 region: CASGQASSYEQYF. The CDR3 DNA sequence: TGTGCCAGCGGACAGGCAAGCTCCTACGAGCAGTACTTC.